The 16 T cell receptor beta chains below all came from one sample that was sequenced in a study of shared clonotypes between healthy human individuals. Here immunoSEQ multiplex PCR was the method, and the copy in TCRdb shows in-frame clones only, minus some. The sample lists a few million clones, approximately 94% seen once, with approximately 0.13% in the top ten. The sequenced material came from naive CD4+ T cells sorted from blood. Described subset: CD45RA+ positively selected. The origin of the receptors is a man between 18 and 29 years old in good health.

The chain joins TRBV5-6 to TRBJ2-5; no clear D. This CDR3 is 15 amino acids long. The V and J ends lost 1 base and 2 bases respectively, with 12 bases between them. Germline-derived CDR1 and CDR2 are SGHDT and YYEEEE. This CDR3 is CASSLFSKGQETQYF. CDR3 nucleotide sequence: TGTGCCAGCAGCTTGTTTAGTAAAGGGCAAGAGACCCAGTACTTC.

The rearrangement joins TRBV6-5 to TRBJ2-7; D is uncertain. This CDR3 is built from 12 residues. CDR1 and CDR2 (germline): MNHEY, SVGAGI. V was shortened by 2 bases and J by 9 bases, with 11 bases between the two germline ends. This CDR3 is CASSYRKGPQYF. The CDR3 bases are TGTGCCAGCAGTTACAGGAAAGGCCCGCAGTACTTC.

The genes are TRBV10-1 and TRBJ2-2; D possibly corresponds to TRBD1 (6 bases). In germline, CDR1 is WNHNN, CDR2 SYGVQD (reference sequence). This CDR3 is 13 amino acids long. Trimming left V 4 bases short and J 8 bases short, with 11 bases between. The CDR3 loop is CASSGAGAGELFF. The CDR3 nucleotides read TGCGCCAGCAGTGGGGCAGGGGCTGGGGAGCTGTTTTTT.

The genes are TRBV30 and TRBJ1-1; D uncertain. With 4 bases removed from V and 6 bases from J, the gap between germline ends came to 21 bases. CDR1 GTSNPN and CDR2 SVGIG come from the germline V gene (reference sequence). This CDR3 comprises 15 residues. The CDR3 protein is CAWNPRTPTSSEAFF. The CDR3 nucleotides read TGTGCCTGGAACCCCAGGACGCCGACCTCGTCTGAAGCTTTCTTT.

The chain joins TRBV5-1 to TRBJ2-1; the match to TRBD1 covers 9 bases. The CDR3 extends over 14 amino acids. CDR1 SGHRS and CDR2 YFSETQ come from the germline V gene. V shed 6 bases, J shed 3 bases, and the junction held 4 bases outside the gene matches. Here the CDR3 DNA reads TGCGCCAGCAATGAGGACAGGGGCTACAATGAGCAGTTCTTC. This codes for CASNEDRGYNEQFF.

V is TRBV19 and J is TRBJ2-2; no reliable D call. Germline assignment: CDR1 LNHDA and CDR2 SQIVND (reference sequence). This CDR3 has 14 residues. V lost 3 bases, J lost 7 bases, and 12 bases lay in between. CDR3 DNA sequence: TGTGCCAGTAGTATGATTATGGGTGGCGGGGAGCTGTTTTTT. Its protein product is CASSMIMGGGELFF.

The chain carries TRBV5-1 and TRBJ1-2, with unresolved D. The CDR3 contains 13 residues. Germline CDR1 SGHRS, CDR2 YFSETQ. The CDR3 region is CPGSVEANYGYTF. CDR3 DNA sequence: TGCCCCGGATCTGTGGAGGCCAACTATGGCTACACCTTC.

The chain uses TRBV2 and TRBJ1-2; D ambiguous. The CDR3 is 13 amino acids. With 1 base removed from V and 3 bases from J, the gap between germline ends came to 6 bases. Germline V lookup: CDR1 SNHLY, CDR2 FYNNEI. CDR3 DNA sequence: TGTGCCAGCAGTGAAGGGCCGGACTATGGCTACACCTTC. It yields the protein CASSEGPDYGYTF.

J is TRBJ2-3 and V is TRBV6-6, with D uncertain. Germline values: CDR1 MNHNY, CDR2 SVGAGI (reference sequence). The CDR3 spans 12 residues. Trimming removed 6 bases at V and 5 bases at J, with 9 bases between. The CDR3: CASSPVRDTQYF. CDR3 sequence (DNA): TGTGCCAGCAGCCCCGTAAGAGATACGCAGTATTTT.

The rearrangement joins TRBV9 to TRBJ2-2; TRBD2 is a possible D gene (5 bases). Trimming shortened V by 5 bases and J by 6 bases, and 11 bases separated the two germline ends. CDR3 length: 13 residues. The germline gives CDR1 SGDLS, CDR2 YYNGEE. Here the CDR3 reads CASRLDPAGELFF. The DNA for the CDR3 is TGTGCCAGCAGACTAGATCCTGCCGGGGAGCTGTTTTTT.

The gene calls are TRBV18 and TRBJ1-4; D perhaps matches TRBD1 (5 bases). Germline CDR1 and CDR2: KGHSH and LQKENI. The CDR3 runs to 14 residues. V was pared by 3 bases and J by 7 bases, with 12 bases between. DNA for the CDR3: TGTGCCAGCTCACCGGCAGGGAGAATTGAAAAACTGTTTTTT. Amino acid sequence: CASSPAGRIEKLFF.

The chain employs TRBV14 and TRBJ2-7, with D possibly being TRBD2 (5 bases). The germline V gene encodes CDR1 SGHDN and CDR2 FVKESK. V shed 0 bases and J shed 3 bases, with 12 bases lying between them. CDR3 length equals 15 residues. The CDR3 DNA reads TGTGCCAGCAGCCAAGAAGACAACCGGGGCTACGAGCAGTACTTC. Its translation: CASSQEDNRGYEQYF.

This chain links TRBV6-1 with TRBJ1-2; tentative D call: TRBD1 (5 bases). This CDR3 spans 13 amino acids. CDR1 is MNHNS, CDR2 SASEGT, per germline. The V and J ends lost 4 bases and 4 bases respectively, with 10 bases between them. CDR3 protein: CASSGQGVYGYTF. The CDR3 nucleotides read TGTGCCAGCAGTGGCCAGGGTGTCTATGGCTACACCTTC.

This clone was seen only once. V gene TRBV4-1 combines with J gene TRBJ1-1, with 9 bases fitting TRBD1. CDR1 and CDR2 (germline): MGHRA, YSYEKL. The CDR3 extends over 16 amino acids. The J segment lost 5 bases and the V segment lost 1 base, leaving 8 bases of the junction unmatched. This CDR3 reads CASSQVGTGRQTEAFF. CDR3 DNA: TGCGCCAGCAGCCAAGTAGGGACAGGGAGGCAGACTGAAGCTTTCTTT.

The rearrangement joins TRBV5-4 to TRBJ2-5; tentatively, D is TRBD1 or TRBD2 (5 bases each). CDR3 length equals 14 residues. V was trimmed by 3 bases and J by 5 bases, leaving 14 bases between them. The germline CDR1 and CDR2 sequences are SGHNT and YYREEE (reference sequence). CDR3 residues: CASSWDPRVETQYF. CDR3 in DNA: TGTGCCAGCAGCTGGGACCCCCGGGTGGAGACCCAGTACTTC.

The V gene is TRBV6-5, the J gene TRBJ1-5; 7 bases align to TRBD1. The CDR3 runs to 15 residues. Germline assignment: CDR1 MNHEY and CDR2 SVGAGI. The trim removed 4 bases at V and 4 bases at J, leaving 7 bases unmatched. The CDR3 DNA reads TGTGCCAGCAGTTCCCGGACAGGCTTGAATCAGCCCCAGCATTTT. Residues: CASSSRTGLNQPQHF.